The 10 T cell receptor beta chains listed next were all sequenced from one sample in a study of blood T cell repertoires in COVID-19. This table comes from immunoSEQ multiplex PCR, and its TCRdb copy is limited to in-frame clones, with some not included. The sample includes around 210,000 clones, 89% of them seen just once. The specimen sequenced was PBMCs or T cells enriched from blood (not recorded which). The origin of the receptors is a woman aged 18-29 years who had recovered from COVID-19.

The gene calls are TRBV5-1 and TRBJ1-1; 10 bases map to TRBD1. This CDR3 has 14 amino acids. Germline V gene lookup returns CDR1 SGHRS and CDR2 YFSETQ. V lost 4 bases and J lost 4; bases outside the gene matches: 4. CDR3 nucleotide sequence: TGCGCCAGCAGCGGGGGGACAGGGGCCACTGAAGCTTTCTTT. The encoded protein is CASSGGTGATEAFF. The variable domain in full, with the rest retrieved from reference TRBV5-1 and TRBJ1-1, is KAGVTQTPRYLIKTRGQQVTLSCSPISGHRSVSWYQQTPGQGLQFLFEYFSETQRNKGNFPGRFSGRQFSNSRSEMNVSTLELGDSALYLCASSGGTGATEAFFGQGTRLTVV.

The chain employs TRBV4-1 and TRBJ1-2; D remains unclear. The CDR3 is made up of 14 amino acids. The germline V gene encodes CDR1 MGHRA and CDR2 YSYEKL. Trimming took 1 base from V and 3 from J, leaving 9 bases between them. CDR3 nucleotides: TGCGCCAGCAGCCAAGGGACTGTCGACTATGGCTACACCTTC. Translation gives CASSQGTVDYGYTF.

The J gene is TRBJ2-7, the V gene TRBV7-2, with 15 bases that match TRBD2. The trim removed 5 bases at V and 9 bases at J, leaving 5 bases unmatched. CDR3 length: 14 residues. The germline gives CDR1 SGHTA, CDR2 FQGNSA. The CDR3 here is CASSIGLAGGWQYF. In nucleotides, the CDR3 is TGTGCCAGCAGCATTGGACTAGCGGGGGGGTGGCAGTACTTC.

The V call is TRBV9, the J call TRBJ1-2; no definite D call. The CDR3 length is 12 residues. Trimming removed 2 bases at V and 8 bases at J, with 10 bases between. Germline CDR1 and CDR2: SGDLS and YYNGEE. The CDR3 region has the DNA TGTGCCAGCAGCGTGACCGGAGGGGGCTACACCTTC. As protein: CASSVTGGGYTF.

V and J are TRBV5-6 and TRBJ2-7; 9 bases align to TRBD1. This CDR3 is built from 17 residues. V trimming: 2 bases; J trimming: 0 bases; junction bases outside the gene matches: 9. The V gene's germline CDR1 is SGHDT and CDR2 YYEEEE. The CDR3 here is CASSFDSGTGHSYEQYF. The CDR3, as DNA: TGTGCCAGCAGCTTCGACTCCGGGACAGGGCACTCCTACGAGCAGTACTTC.

The V and J genes are TRBV9 and TRBJ1-2, with 8 bases fitting TRBD1. Losses at the gene ends were 0 bases for V and 4 bases for J; bases not matched to a gene: 2. Germline lookup yields CDR1 SGDLS and CDR2 YYNGEE. This CDR3 is 14 amino acids long. The DNA of the CDR3 is TGTGCCAGCAGCGTAGATGACAGGGGCTATGGCTACACCTTC. Its translation: CASSVDDRGYGYTF.

The V gene is TRBV18, the J gene TRBJ2-7, with 8 bases fitting TRBD1. The CDR3 contains 15 residues. V lost 1 base, J lost 5 bases, and 7 bases stayed unmatched. Germline V CDR1 and CDR2: KGHSH, LQKENI. The CDR3 coding sequence is TGTGCCAGCTCACCACGTCTCCAGGGGGCCCACGAGCAGTACTTC. This gives the protein CASSPRLQGAHEQYF.

The rearrangement links TRBV6-1 to TRBJ2-2; no clear D. Trimming cost V 0 bases and J 1 base, with 6 bases left between them. CDR1 is MNHNS, CDR2 SASEGT, per germline. The CDR3 sequence is 15 residues long. The CDR3 here is CASSEARRNTGELFF. CDR3 sequence (DNA): TGTGCCAGCAGTGAAGCGCGCCGGAACACCGGGGAGCTGTTTTTT.

The V gene is TRBV10-1, the J gene TRBJ2-3, with 9 bases lining up with TRBD1. The V gene's germline CDR1 is WNHNN and CDR2 SYGVQD (reference sequence). This CDR3 region has 18 residues. The ends lost 0 bases at V and 2 bases at J; junction bases unmatched: 9. Written as DNA, the CDR3 is TGCGCCAGCAGTGAGTCTTTCAAGGGGGACAGGGTCACAGATACGCAGTATTTT. As protein: CASSESFKGDRVTDTQYF.

The chain links TRBV3-1 (or the pseudogene TRBV3-2) to TRBJ1-1, with D uncertain. The CDR3 covers 15 residues. CDR1 is LGHDT, CDR2 YNNKEL, per germline (reference sequence). V gave up 0 bases and J gave up 4 bases, with 12 bases separating them. This CDR3 is CASSQEQTLSTEAFF. In DNA, the CDR3 is TGTGCCAGCAGCCAAGAACAGACATTAAGCACTGAAGCTTTCTTT.